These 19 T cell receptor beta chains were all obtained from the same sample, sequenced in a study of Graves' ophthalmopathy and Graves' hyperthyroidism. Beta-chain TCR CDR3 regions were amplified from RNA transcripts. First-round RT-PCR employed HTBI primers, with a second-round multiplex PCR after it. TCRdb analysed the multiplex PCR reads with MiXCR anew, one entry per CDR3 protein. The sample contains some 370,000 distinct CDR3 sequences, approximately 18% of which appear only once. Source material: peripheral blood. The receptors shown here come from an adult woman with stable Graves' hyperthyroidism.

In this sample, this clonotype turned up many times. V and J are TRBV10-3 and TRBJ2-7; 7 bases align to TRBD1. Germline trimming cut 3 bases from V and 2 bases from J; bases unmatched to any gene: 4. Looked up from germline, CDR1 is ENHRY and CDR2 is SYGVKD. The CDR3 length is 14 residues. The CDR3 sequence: CAISDQGETYEQYF. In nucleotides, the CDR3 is TGTGCCATCAGTGATCAGGGGGAGACCTACGAGCAGTACTTC.

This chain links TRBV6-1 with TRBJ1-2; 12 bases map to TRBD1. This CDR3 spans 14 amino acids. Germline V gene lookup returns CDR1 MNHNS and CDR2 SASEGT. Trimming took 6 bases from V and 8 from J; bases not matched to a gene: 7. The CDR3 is CASSWDRGLEGYTF. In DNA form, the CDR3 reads TGTGCCAGCAGCTGGGACAGGGGGCTGGAAGGCTACACCTTC.

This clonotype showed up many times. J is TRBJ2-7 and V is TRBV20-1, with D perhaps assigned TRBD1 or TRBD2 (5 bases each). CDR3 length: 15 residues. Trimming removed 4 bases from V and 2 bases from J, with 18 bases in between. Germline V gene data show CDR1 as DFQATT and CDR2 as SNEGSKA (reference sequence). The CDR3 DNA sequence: TGCAGTGCTATAGACGGGAAAAGGGGAACCTACGAGCAGTACTTC. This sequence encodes CSAIDGKRGTYEQYF.

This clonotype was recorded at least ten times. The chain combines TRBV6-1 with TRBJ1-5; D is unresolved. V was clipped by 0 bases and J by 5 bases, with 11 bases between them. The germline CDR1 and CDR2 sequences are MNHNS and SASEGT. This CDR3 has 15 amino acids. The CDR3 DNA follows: TGTGCCAGCAGTGAAGCGCTGGGAGTCCATCAGCCCCAGCATTTT. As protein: CASSEALGVHQPQHF.

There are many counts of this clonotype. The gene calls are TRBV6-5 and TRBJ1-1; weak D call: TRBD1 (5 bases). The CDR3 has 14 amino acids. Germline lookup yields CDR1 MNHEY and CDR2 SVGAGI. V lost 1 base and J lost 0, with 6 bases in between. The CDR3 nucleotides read TGTGCCAGCAGTTACTGGGGCATGAACACTGAAGCTTTCTTT. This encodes CASSYWGMNTEAFF.

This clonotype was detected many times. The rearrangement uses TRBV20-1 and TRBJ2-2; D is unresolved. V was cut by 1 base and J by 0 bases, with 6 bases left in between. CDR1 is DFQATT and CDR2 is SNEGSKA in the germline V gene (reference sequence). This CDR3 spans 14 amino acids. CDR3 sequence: CSARGGANTGELFF. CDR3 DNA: TGCAGTGCTAGAGGTGGGGCGAACACCGGGGAGCTGTTTTTT.

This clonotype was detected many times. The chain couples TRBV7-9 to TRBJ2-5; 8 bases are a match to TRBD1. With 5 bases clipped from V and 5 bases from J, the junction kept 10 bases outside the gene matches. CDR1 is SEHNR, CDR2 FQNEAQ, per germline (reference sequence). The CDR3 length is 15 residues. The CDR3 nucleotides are TGTGCCAGCAGCACATGGGACAGGAAACAGGAGACCCAGTACTTC. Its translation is CASSTWDRKQETQYF.

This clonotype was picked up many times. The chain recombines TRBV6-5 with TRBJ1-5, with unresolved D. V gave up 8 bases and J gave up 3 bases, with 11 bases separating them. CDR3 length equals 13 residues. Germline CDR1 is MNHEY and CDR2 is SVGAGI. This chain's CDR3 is CASSRHLNQPQHF. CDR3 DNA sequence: TGTGCCAGCTCCAGACATCTCAATCAGCCCCAGCATTTT.

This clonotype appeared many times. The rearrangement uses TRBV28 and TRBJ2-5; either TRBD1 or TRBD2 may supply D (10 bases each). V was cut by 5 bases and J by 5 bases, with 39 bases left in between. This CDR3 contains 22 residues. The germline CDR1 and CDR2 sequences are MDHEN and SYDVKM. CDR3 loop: CASSLEPRSDRGLAGAVETQYF. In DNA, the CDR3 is TGTGCCAGCAGTCTAGAGCCTCGTTCAGACAGGGGGCTAGCGGGAGCCGTGGAGACCCAGTACTTC.

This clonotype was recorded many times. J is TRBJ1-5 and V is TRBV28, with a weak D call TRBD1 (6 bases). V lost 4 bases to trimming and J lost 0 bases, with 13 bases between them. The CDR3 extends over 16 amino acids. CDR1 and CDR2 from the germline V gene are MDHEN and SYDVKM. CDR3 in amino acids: CASSSRTANSNQPQHF. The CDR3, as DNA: TGTGCCAGCAGTTCAAGGACAGCAAATAGCAATCAGCCCCAGCATTTT.

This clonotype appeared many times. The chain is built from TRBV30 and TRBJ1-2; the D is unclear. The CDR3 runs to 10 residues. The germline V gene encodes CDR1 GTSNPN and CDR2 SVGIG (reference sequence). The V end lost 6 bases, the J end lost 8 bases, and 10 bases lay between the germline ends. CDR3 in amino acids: CACYSRGYTF. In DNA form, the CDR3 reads TGTGCCTGTTACAGCCGCGGCTACACCTTC.

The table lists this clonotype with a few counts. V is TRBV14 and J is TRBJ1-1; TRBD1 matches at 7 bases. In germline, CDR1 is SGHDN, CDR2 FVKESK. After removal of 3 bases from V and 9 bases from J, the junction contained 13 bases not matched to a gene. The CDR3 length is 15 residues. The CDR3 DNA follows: TGTGCCAGCAGCCAGACCAGGGGGGGCTTAGCTCAAGCTTTCTTT. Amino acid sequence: CASSQTRGGLAQAFF.

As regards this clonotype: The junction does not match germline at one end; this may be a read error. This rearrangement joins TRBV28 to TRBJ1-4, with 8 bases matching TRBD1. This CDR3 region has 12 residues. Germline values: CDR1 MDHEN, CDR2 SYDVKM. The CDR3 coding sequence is TGTGCCAGCACAGGGGGCCGTGAAGAACTGTTTTTT. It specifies CASTGGREELFF.

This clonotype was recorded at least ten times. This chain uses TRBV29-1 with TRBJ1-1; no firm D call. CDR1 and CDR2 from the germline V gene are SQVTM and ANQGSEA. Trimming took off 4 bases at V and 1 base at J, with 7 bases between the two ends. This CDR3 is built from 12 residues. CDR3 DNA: TGCAGCGTTGTTTTTGGGAACACTGAAGCTTTCTTT. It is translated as CSVVFGNTEAFF.

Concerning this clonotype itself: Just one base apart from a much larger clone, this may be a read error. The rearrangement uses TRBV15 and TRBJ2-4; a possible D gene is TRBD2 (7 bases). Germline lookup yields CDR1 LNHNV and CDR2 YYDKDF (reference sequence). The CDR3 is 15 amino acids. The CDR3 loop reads CATSSPGGGRDMQYF. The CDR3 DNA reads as TGTGCCACCAGCAGTCCCGGAGGAGGGAGGGACATGCAGTACTTC.

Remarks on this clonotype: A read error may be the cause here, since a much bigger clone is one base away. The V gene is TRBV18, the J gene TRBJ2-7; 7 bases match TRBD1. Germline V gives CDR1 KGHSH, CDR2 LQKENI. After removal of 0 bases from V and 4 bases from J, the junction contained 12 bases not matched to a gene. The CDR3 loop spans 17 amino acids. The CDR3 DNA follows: TGTGCCAGCTCACCACCGGGGCCAGGGACAGCCATATACGAGCAGTACTTC. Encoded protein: CASSPPGPGTAIYEQYF.

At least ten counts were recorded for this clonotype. The CDR3 here is CAWRAGTPKAFF. Here the CDR3 DNA reads TGTGCCTGGAGGGCTGGGACGCCGAAAGCTTTCTTT. The chain recombines TRBV30 with TRBJ1-1, with D possibly matching TRBD1 (5 bases). The V gene's germline CDR1 is GTSNPN and CDR2 SVGIG (reference sequence). This CDR3 has 12 residues. V shed 3 bases and J shed 9 bases, with 14 bases lying between them.

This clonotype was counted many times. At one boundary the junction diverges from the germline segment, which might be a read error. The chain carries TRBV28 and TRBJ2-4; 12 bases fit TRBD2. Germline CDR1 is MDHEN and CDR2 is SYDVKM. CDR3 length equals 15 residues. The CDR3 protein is CASSRLAGDRDIKYF. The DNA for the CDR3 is TGTGCCAGCAGCAGACTAGCGGGAGATAGAGACATTAAGTACTTC.

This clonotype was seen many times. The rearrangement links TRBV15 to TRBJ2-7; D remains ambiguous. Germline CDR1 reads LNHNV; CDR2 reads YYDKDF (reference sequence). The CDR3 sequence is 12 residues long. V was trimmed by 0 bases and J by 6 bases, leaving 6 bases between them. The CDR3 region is CATSRDRFEQYF. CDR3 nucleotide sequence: TGTGCCACCAGCAGAGATCGGTTCGAGCAGTACTTC.